The text below deals with one T cell receptor beta chain. Its antigen is unknown. The record originates from a study of cytomegalovirus exposure and HLA in healthy donors. Across the whole study: Roughly 180 million T cells yielded under 130 million unique TCR beta sequences in earlier analysis.

The PCR made use of 60 Vbeta and 13 Jbeta primers. Some clones are missing from TCRdb's copy, which holds only in-frame ones; the method was immunoSEQ multiplex PCR. Of approximately 150,000 clones listed, about four fifths are singletons. Findings and limits, study-wide: Immune exposure was documented only through CMV serostatus. Overall, approximately 150 TCR beta chains were annotated as cytomegalovirus-associated.

Source material: PBMCs. The receptor comes from a middle-aged woman in good health and CMV-seropositive.

The CDR3 protein is CASTRTNSNQPQHF. CDR3 bases: TGTGCCAGCACCCGGACAAATAGCAATCAGCCCCAGCATTTT. The rearrangement links TRBV28 to TRBJ1-5, with D possibly TRBD1 on 5 matching bases. CDR1 is MDHEN and CDR2 is SYDVKM in the germline V gene. CDR3 length: 14 residues. Trimming removed 7 bases at V and 0 bases at J, with 10 bases between.